A single sample is the source of the 7 T cell receptor beta chains below, sequenced in a study of response to subunit inactivated influenza vaccine. TCRdb itself ran the RT-PCR reads through MiXCR, one entry per CDR3 protein. The table shows about 830,000 distinct CDR3 sequences, with about 18% occurring only once. Material: PBMCs from blood, obtained around 5 days after vaccination. The receptors here all came from a man aged 45-60 years who received an inactivated influenza vaccine.

This sequence joins TRBV7-2 and TRBJ2-7, with 10 bases identical to TRBD2. CDR1 and CDR2 (germline): SGHTA, FQGNSA. This CDR3 has 16 residues. The J segment lost 3 bases and the V segment lost 5 bases, leaving 10 bases of the junction unmatched. The CDR3 region is CASSPVASGGLYEQYF. The CDR3 region has the DNA TGTGCCAGCAGCCCGGTTGCTAGCGGGGGACTCTACGAGCAGTACTTC.

V and J are TRBV10-3 and TRBJ2-7; the match to TRBD1 covers 8 bases. The V segment lost 2 bases and the J segment 3 bases; nucleotides outside the gene matches: 3. The length of the CDR3 is 14 residues. Germline V gives CDR1 ENHRY, CDR2 SYGVKD. CDR3 in amino acids: CAISENRGFYEQYF. CDR3 coding DNA: TGTGCCATCAGTGAGAACAGGGGGTTCTACGAGCAGTACTTC.

The V gene is TRBV12-3 or TRBV12-4, the J gene TRBJ1-6; D is perhaps TRBD1 (5 bases). V was clipped by 6 bases and J by 4 bases, with 16 bases between them. CDR3 length equals 16 residues. CDR3 sequence reads: CASRRTGILYNSPLHF. CDR3 sequence (DNA): TGTGCCAGCAGACGAACAGGAATACTTTATAATTCACCCCTCCACTTT.

The CDR3: CASSQLLDTLYGYTF. CDR3 DNA sequence: TGCGCCAGCAGCCAACTTCTGGATACTCTCTATGGCTACACCTTC. V is TRBV4-1 and J is TRBJ1-2; D is ambiguous. The V and J ends lost 2 bases and 4 bases respectively, with 14 bases between them. The CDR3 runs 15 residues. The V gene's germline CDR1 is MGHRA and CDR2 YSYEKL.

The chain combines TRBV7-2 with TRBJ2-1, with D tentatively TRBD1 (5 bases). Germline V gives CDR1 SGHTA, CDR2 FQGNSA. Trimming took 7 bases from V and 1 from J, leaving 11 bases between them. CDR3 length: 14 amino acids. This chain's CDR3 is CASTTQESYNEQFF. The CDR3 nucleotides are TGTGCCAGCACCACACAGGAATCCTACAATGAGCAGTTCTTC.

This clonotype was counted many times. The chain employs TRBV7-2 and TRBJ2-5; TRBD1 is a possible D gene (6 bases). Deletions cut 7 bases from V and 13 bases from J, with 22 bases between. Per the germline V gene, CDR1 is SGHTA and CDR2 is FQGNSA. CDR3 length: 13 amino acids. The CDR3 region is CASMALAGVLGYF. The CDR3 DNA follows: TGTGCCAGCATGGCCCTGGCAGGGGTTTTAGGGTACTTC.

This clonotype was detected only a few times. The chain is built from TRBV6-1 and TRBJ2-2; 10 bases line up with TRBD2. The CDR3 sequence is 17 residues long. CDR1 MNHNS and CDR2 SASEGT come from the germline V gene. The V and J ends lost 2 bases and 0 bases, in that order; junction bases with no gene match: 3. The CDR3 region is CASSEFGLAANTGELFF. CDR3 DNA sequence: TGTGCCAGCAGTGAATTCGGACTAGCGGCGAACACCGGGGAGCTGTTTTTT.